Listed here are 6 T cell receptor beta chains from one sample, sequenced in a study of cytomegalovirus exposure and HLA in healthy donors. PCR employed 60 Vbeta and 13 Jbeta primers. Sequencing used immunoSEQ multiplex PCR; TCRdb keeps in-frame clones, though not all of them. This sample has roughly 140,000 clones, with roughly 80% found just once. Sequencing was performed on PBMCs. These receptors originate from a woman between 40 and 55 years old in good health and CMV-seropositive.

This chain joins TRBV7-9 and TRBJ2-3; D perhaps matches TRBD1 (6 bases). The CDR3 is 15 amino acids. V lost 5 bases to trimming and J lost 2 bases, with 14 bases between them. Germline assignment: CDR1 SEHNR and CDR2 FQNEAQ (reference sequence). The CDR3: CASSPRTASTDTQYF. The CDR3 DNA reads as TGTGCCAGCAGCCCCCGGACAGCCTCCACAGATACGCAGTATTTT. Supplemented by reference TRBV7-9 and TRBJ2-3, the full variable domain reads DTGVSQNPRHKITKRGQNVTFRCDPISEHNRLYWYRQTLGQGPEFLTYFQNEAQLEKSRLLSDRFSAERPKGSFSTLEIQRTEQGDSAMYLCASSPRTASTDTQYFGPGTRLTVL.

This clone was seen only once. The chain employs TRBV4-2 and TRBJ1-2; 8 nucleotides align to TRBD1. From germline, CDR1 is LGHNA and CDR2 YNFKEQ. Trimming removed 0 bases from V and 2 bases from J; junction bases left unmatched: 5. The CDR3 has 16 amino acids. The DNA of the CDR3 is TGTGCCAGCAGCCAAGATTTGGCAGGGGGCAACTATGGCTACACCTTC. It translates to CASSQDLAGGNYGYTF.

The chain employs TRBV5-6 and TRBJ2-7; no clear D. Germline CDR1 SGHDT, CDR2 YYEEEE. The CDR3 has 12 residues. V was trimmed by 3 bases and J by 4 bases, leaving 8 bases between them. DNA for the CDR3: TGTGCCAGCAGCTCCTCGGAGTACGAGCAGTACTTC. Amino acid sequence: CASSSSEYEQYF.

This chain connects TRBV18 to TRBJ1-2; 7 nucleotides agree with TRBD1. This CDR3 region has 13 residues. The trim removed 5 bases at V and 8 bases at J, leaving 8 bases unmatched. Germline-derived CDR1 and CDR2 are KGHSH and LQKENI. The DNA of the CDR3 is TGTGCCAGCTCAAACGACAGGGCCGAGGGCTACACCTTC. Protein product: CASSNDRAEGYTF.

The chain links TRBV18 to TRBJ2-3, with D tentatively TRBD1 (5 bases). This CDR3 has 18 amino acids. Trimming shortened V by 3 bases and J by 1 base, and 20 bases separated the two germline ends. The germline gives CDR1 KGHSH, CDR2 LQKENI. CDR3 sequence: CASSPTAGSLGGTDTQYF. Written as DNA, the CDR3 is TGTGCCAGCTCACCTACAGCAGGGTCTTTGGGCGGCACAGATACGCAGTATTTT. The variable domain in full, with the rest retrieved from reference TRBV18 and TRBJ2-3, is NAGVMQNPRHLVRRRGQEARLRCSPMKGHSHVYWYRQLPEEGLKFMVYLQKENIIDESGMPKERFSAEFPKEGPSILRIQQVVRGDSAAYFCASSPTAGSLGGTDTQYFGPGTRLTVL.

Note on this clone: This sample also contains other DNA sequences that code for the same CDR3. This sequence joins TRBV18 and TRBJ1-5; 7 nucleotides line up with TRBD1. The V and J ends lost 9 bases and 4 bases, in that order; junction bases with no gene match: 3. This CDR3 is 12 amino acids long. Germline lookup yields CDR1 KGHSH and CDR2 LQKENI. CDR3 in DNA: TGTGCCAGTAGCAGGGGGAATCAGCCCCAGCATTTT. This translates into CASSRGNQPQHF. The full variable domain, rest sourced from reference TRBV18 and TRBJ1-5, is NAGVMQNPRHLVRRRGQEARLRCSPMKGHSHVYWYRQLPEEGLKFMVYLQKENIIDESGMPKERFSAEFPKEGPSILRIQQVVRGDSAAYFCASSRGNQPQHFGDGTRLSIL.